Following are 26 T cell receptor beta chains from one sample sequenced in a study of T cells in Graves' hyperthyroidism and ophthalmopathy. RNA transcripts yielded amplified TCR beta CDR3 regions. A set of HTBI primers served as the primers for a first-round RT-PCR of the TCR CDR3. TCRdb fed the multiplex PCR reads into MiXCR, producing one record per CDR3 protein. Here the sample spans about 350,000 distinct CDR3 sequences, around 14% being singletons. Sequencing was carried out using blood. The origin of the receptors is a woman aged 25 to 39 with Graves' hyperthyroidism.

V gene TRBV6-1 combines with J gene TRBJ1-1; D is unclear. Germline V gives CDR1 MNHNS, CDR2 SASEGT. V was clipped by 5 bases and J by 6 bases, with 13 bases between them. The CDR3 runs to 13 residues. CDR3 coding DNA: TGTGCCAGCAGTCCCCGGGCCGTCGCTGAAGCTTTCTTT. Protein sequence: CASSPRAVAEAFF.

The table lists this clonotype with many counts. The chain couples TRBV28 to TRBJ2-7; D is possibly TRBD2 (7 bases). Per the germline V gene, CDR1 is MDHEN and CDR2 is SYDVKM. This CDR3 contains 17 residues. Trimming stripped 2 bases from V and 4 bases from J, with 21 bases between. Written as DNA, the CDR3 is TGTGCCAGCAGTTTAGCCTCAGAAGGGGGGGCTCTTTACGAGCAGTACTTC. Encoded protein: CASSLASEGGALYEQYF.

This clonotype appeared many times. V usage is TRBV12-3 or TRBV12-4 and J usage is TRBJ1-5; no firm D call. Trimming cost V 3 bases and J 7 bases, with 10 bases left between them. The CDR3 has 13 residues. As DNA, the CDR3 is TGTGCCAGCAGTTTCGGCGCACGGCAGCCCCAGCATTTT. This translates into CASSFGARQPQHF.

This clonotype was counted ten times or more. The CDR3 region has the DNA TGCGCCAGCAGCCAAGCCGAGGGGGCGAGAACGCAGTATTTT. Encoded protein: CASSQAEGARTQYF. The chain links TRBV4-1 to TRBJ2-3; 7 nucleotides match TRBD1. Trimming at V came to 1 base and at J to 9 bases, leaving 7 bases not matched to a gene. This CDR3 comprises 14 residues. Germline loops: CDR1 MGHRA, CDR2 YSYEKL.

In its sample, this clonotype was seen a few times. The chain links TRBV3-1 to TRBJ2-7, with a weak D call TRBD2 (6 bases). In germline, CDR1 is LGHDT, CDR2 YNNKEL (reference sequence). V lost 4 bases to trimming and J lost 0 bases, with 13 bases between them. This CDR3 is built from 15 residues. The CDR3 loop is CASSRAGGSSYEQYF. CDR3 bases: TGTGCCAGCAGCCGAGCGGGCGGAAGCTCCTACGAGCAGTACTTC.

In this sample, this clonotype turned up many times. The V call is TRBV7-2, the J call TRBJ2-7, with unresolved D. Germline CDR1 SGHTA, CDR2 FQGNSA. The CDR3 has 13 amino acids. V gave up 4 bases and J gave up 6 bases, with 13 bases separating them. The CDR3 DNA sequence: TGTGCCAGCAGCTGGAGTAGTACGGGCGAGCAGTACTTC. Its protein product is CASSWSSTGEQYF.

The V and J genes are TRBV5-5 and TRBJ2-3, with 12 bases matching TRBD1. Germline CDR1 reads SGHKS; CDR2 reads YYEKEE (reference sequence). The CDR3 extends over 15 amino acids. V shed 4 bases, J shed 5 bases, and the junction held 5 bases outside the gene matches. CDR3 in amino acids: CASSRGTGGLDTQYF. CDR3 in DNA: TGTGCCAGCAGCCGAGGGACAGGGGGCTTAGATACGCAGTATTTT.

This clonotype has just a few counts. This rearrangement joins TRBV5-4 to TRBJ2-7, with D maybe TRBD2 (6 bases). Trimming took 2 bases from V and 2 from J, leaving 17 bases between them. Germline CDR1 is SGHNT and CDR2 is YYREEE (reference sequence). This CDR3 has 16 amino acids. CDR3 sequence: CASSFGIAGLAYEQYF. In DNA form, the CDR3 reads TGTGCCAGCAGCTTCGGGATCGCGGGATTGGCCTACGAGCAGTACTTC.

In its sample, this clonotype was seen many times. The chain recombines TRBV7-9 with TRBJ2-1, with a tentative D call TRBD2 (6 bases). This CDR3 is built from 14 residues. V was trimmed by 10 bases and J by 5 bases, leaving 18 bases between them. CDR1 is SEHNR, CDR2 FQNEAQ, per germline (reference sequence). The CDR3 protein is CATSGLAHNNEQFF. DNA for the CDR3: TGTGCCACCTCCGGGCTAGCGCACAACAATGAGCAGTTCTTC.

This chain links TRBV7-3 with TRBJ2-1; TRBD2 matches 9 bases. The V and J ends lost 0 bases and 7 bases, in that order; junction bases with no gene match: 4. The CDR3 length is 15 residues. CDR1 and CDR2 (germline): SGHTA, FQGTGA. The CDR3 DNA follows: TGTGCCAGCAGCTTAACACTAGCGGGTCTAAATGAGCAGTTCTTC. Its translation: CASSLTLAGLNEQFF.

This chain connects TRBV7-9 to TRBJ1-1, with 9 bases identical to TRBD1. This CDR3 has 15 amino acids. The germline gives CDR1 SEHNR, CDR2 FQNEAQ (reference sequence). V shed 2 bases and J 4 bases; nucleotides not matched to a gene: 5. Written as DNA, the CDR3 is TGTGCCAGCAGCTTAAATGGGGACAGGGTCACTGAAGCTTTCTTT. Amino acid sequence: CASSLNGDRVTEAFF.

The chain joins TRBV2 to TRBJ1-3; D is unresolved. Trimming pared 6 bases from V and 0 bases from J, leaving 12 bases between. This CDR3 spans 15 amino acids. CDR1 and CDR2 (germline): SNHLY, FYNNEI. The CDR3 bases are TGTGCCAGCAGGGGATTTGTTAGCTCTGGAAACACCATATATTTT. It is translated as CASRGFVSSGNTIYF.

The CDR3 protein is CASSQGTGQYF. The CDR3, as DNA: TGTGCCAGCAGCCAGGGGACGGGCCAGTACTTC. The chain links TRBV14 to TRBJ2-5; D is possibly TRBD1 or TRBD2 (5 bases each). Trimming stripped 3 bases from V and 10 bases from J, with 9 bases between. Germline V CDR1 and CDR2: SGHDN, FVKESK. The CDR3 is 11 residues long.

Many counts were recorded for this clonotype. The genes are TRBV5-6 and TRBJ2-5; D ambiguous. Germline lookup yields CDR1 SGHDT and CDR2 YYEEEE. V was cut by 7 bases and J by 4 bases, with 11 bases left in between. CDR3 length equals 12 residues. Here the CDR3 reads CASGPDPETQYF. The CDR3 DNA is TGTGCCAGCGGCCCGGACCCAGAGACCCAGTACTTC. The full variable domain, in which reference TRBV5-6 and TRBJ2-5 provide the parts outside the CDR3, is DAGVTQSPTHLIKTRGQQVTLRCSPKSGHDTVSWYQQALGQGPQFIFQYYEEEERQRGNFPDRFSGHQFPNYSSELNVNALLLGDSALYLCASGPDPETQYFGPGTRLLVL.

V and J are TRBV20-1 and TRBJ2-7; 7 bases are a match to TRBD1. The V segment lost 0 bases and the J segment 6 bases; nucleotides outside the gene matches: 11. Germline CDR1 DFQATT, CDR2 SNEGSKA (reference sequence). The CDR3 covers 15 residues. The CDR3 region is CSARESRGWSSEQYF. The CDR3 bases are TGCAGTGCTAGAGAAAGCAGGGGGTGGTCTAGCGAGCAGTACTTC.

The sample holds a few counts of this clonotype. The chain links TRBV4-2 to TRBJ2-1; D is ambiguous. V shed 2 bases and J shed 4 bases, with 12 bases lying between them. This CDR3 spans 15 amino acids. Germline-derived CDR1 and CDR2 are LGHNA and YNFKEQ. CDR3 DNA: TGTGCCAGCAGCCAAAATAAACTATTGTACAATGAGCAGTTCTTC. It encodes CASSQNKLLYNEQFF.

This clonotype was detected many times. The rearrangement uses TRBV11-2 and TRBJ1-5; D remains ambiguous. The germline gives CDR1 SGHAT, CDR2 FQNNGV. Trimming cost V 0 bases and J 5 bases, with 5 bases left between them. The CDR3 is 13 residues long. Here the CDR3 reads CASSLEWDQPQHF. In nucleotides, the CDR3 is TGTGCCAGCAGCTTAGAGTGGGATCAGCCCCAGCATTTT.

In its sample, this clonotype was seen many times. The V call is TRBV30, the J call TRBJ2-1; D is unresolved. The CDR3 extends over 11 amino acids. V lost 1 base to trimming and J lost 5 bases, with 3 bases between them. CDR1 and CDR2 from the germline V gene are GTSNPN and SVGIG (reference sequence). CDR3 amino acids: CAWSANNEQFF. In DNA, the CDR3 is TGTGCCTGGAGTGCCAACAATGAGCAGTTCTTC.

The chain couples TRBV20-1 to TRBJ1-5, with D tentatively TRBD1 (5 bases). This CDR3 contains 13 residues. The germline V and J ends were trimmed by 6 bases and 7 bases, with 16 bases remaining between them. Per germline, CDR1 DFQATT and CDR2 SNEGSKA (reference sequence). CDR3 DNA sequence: TGCAGTGCGATCTTCCAGGGTTTACAGCCCCAGCATTTT. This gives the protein CSAIFQGLQPQHF.

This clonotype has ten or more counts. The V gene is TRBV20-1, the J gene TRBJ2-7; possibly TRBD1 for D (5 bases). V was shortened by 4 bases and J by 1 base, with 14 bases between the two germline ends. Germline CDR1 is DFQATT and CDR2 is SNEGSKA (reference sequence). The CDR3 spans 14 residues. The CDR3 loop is CSATLDRHSYEQYF. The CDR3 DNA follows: TGCAGTGCTACCTTAGACAGACATTCCTACGAGCAGTACTTC.

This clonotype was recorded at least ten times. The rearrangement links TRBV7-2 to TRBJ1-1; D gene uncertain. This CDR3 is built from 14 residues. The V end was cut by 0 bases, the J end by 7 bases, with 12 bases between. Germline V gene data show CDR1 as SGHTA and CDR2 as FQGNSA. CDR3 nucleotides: TGTGCCAGCAGCTTAGCCCAGTCCTCAAATGAAGCTTTCTTT. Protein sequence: CASSLAQSSNEAFF.

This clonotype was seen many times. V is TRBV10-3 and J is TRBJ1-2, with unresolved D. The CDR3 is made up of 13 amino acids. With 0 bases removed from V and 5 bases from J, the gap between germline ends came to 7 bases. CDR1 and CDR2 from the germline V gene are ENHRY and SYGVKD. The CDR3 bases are TGTGCCATCAGTGAGTCGGCCCAATATGGCTACACCTTC. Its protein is CAISESAQYGYTF.

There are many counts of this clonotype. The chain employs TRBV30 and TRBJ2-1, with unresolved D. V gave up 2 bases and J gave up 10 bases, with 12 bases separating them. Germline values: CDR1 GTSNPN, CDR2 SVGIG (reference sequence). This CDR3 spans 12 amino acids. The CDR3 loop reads CAWSYLKGEQFF. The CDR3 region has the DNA TGTGCCTGGAGTTACCTGAAGGGAGAGCAGTTCTTC.

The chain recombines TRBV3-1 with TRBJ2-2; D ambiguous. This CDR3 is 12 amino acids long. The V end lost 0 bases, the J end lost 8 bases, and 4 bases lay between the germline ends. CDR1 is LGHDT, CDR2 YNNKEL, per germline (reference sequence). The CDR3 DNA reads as TGTGCCAGCAGCCAAGATATTGGGGAGCTGTTTTTT. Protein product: CASSQDIGELFF.

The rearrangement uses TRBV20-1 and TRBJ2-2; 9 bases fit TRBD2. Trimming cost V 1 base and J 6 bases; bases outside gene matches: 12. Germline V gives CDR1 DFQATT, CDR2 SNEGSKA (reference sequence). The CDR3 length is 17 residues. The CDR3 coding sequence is TGCAGTGCTAGAGCGGATGTGAGCGGGAGGCCCGCCGGGGAGCTGTTTTTT. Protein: CSARADVSGRPAGELFF.

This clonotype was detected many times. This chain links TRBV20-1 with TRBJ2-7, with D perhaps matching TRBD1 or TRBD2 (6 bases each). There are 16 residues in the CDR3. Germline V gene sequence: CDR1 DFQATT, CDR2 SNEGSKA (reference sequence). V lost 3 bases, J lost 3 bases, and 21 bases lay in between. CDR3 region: CSARGARGSVGYEQYF. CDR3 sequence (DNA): TGCAGTGCTAGGGGGGCCCGGGGGAGCGTTGGCTACGAGCAGTACTTC.